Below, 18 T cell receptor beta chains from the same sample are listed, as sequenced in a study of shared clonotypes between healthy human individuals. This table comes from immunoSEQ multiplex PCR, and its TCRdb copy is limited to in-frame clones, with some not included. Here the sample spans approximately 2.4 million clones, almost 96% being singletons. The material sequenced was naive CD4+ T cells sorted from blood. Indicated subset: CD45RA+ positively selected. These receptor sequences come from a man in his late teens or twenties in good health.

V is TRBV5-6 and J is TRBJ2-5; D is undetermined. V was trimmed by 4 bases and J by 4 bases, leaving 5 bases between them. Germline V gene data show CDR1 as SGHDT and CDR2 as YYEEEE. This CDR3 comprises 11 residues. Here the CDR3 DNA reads TGTGCCAGCAGCACCTTAGAGACCCAGTACTTC. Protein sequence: CASSTLETQYF.

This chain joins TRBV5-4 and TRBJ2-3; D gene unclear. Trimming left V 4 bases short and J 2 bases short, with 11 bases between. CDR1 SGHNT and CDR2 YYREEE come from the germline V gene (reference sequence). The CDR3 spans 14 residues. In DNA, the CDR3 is TGTGCCAGCAGCCTCGAGCCTGTCACAGATACGCAGTATTTT. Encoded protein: CASSLEPVTDTQYF.

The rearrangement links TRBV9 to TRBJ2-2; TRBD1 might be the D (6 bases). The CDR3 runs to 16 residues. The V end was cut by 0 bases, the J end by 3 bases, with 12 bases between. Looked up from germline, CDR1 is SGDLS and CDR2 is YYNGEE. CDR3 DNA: TGTGCCAGCAGCGTAGACCTAGGGGGTTACACCGGGGAGCTGTTTTTT. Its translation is CASSVDLGGYTGELFF.

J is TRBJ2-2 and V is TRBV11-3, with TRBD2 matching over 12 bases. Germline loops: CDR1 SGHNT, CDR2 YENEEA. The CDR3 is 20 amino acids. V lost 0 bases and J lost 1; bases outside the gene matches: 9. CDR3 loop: CASSLDLGLAGNKNTGELFF. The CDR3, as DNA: TGTGCCAGCAGCTTAGATTTGGGACTAGCGGGCAATAAGAACACCGGGGAGCTGTTTTTT.

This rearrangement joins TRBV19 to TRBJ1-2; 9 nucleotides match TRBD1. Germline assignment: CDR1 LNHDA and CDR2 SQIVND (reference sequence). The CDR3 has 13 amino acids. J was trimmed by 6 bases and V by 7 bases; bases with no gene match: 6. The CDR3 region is CASTPQGANGYTF. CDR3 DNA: TGTGCCAGTACCCCACAGGGGGCTAATGGCTACACCTTC. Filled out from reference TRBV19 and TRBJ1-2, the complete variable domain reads DGGITQSPKYLFRKEGQNVTLSCEQNLNHDAMYWYRQDPGQGLRLIYYSQIVNDFQKGDIAEGYSVSREKKESFPLTVTSAQKNPTAFYLCASTPQGANGYTFGSGTRLTVV.

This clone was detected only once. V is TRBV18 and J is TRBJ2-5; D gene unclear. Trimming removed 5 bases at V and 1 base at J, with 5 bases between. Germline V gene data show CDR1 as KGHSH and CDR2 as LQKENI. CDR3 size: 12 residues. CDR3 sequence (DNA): TGTGCCAGCTCATCCTTCCAAGAGACCCAGTACTTC. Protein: CASSSFQETQYF.

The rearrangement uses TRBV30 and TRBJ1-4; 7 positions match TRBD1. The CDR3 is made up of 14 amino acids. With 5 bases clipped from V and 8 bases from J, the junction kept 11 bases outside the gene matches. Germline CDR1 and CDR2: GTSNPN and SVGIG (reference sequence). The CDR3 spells CAWSGQALGEKLFF. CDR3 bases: TGTGCCTGGTCAGGACAGGCACTAGGAGAAAAACTGTTTTTT.

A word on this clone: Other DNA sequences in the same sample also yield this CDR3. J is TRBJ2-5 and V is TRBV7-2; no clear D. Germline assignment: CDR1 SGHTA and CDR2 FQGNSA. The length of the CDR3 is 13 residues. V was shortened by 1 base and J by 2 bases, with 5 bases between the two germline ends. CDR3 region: CASSLGQQETQYF. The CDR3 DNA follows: TGTGCCAGCAGCTTAGGGCAGCAAGAGACCCAGTACTTC. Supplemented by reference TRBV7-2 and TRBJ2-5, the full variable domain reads GAGVSQSPSNKVTEKGKDVELRCDPISGHTALYWYRQSLGQGLEFLIYFQGNSAPDKSGLPSDRFSAERTGGSVSTLTIQRTQQEDSAVYLCASSLGQQETQYFGPGTRLLVL.

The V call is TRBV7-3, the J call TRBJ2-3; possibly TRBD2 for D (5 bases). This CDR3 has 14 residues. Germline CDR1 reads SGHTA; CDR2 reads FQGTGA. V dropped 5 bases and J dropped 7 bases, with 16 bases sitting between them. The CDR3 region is CASSAGRVTNTQYF. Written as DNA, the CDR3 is TGTGCCAGCAGCGCCGGGCGGGTCACGAATACGCAGTATTTT.

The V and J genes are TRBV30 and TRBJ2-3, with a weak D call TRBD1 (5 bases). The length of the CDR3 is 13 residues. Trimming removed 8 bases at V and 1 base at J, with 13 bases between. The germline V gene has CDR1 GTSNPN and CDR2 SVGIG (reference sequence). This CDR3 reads CARSQGGTDTQYF. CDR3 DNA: TGTGCCCGTAGTCAGGGCGGCACAGATACGCAGTATTTT.

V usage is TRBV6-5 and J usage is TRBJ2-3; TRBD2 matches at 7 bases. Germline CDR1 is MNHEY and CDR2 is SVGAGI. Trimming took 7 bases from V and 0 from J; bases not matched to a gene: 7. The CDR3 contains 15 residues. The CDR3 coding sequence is TGTGCCAGCAACAGGCGGGGGAGCAGCACAGATACGCAGTATTTT. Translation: CASNRRGSSTDTQYF.

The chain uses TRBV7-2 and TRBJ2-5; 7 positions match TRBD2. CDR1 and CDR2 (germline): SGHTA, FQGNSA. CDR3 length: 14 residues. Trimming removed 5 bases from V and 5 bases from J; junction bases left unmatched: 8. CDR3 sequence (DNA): TGTGCCAGCAGCAACGGGCGGGAGTGGGAGACCCAGTACTTC. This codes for CASSNGREWETQYF.

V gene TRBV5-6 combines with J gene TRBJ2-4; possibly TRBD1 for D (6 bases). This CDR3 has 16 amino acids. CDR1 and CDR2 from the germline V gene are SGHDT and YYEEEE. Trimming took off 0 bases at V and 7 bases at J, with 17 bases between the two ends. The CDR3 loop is CASSLDREALRNIQYF. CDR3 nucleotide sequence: TGTGCCAGCAGCTTGGACAGGGAAGCTCTAAGGAACATTCAGTACTTC. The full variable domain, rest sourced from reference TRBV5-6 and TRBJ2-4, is DAGVTQSPTHLIKTRGQQVTLRCSPKSGHDTVSWYQQALGQGPQFIFQYYEEEERQRGNFPDRFSGHQFPNYSSELNVNALLLGDSALYLCASSLDREALRNIQYFGAGTRLSVL.

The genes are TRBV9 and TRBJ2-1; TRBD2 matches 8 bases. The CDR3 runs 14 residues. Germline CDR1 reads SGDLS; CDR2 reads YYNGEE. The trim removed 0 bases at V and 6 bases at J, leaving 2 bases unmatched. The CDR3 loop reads CASSVELAANEQFF. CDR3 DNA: TGTGCCAGCAGCGTAGAACTAGCGGCCAATGAGCAGTTCTTC.

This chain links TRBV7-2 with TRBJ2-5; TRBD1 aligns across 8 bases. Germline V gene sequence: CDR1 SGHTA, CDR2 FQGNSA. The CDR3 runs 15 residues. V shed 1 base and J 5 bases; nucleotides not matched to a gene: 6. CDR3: CASSLEARGLETQYF. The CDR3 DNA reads TGTGCCAGCAGCTTAGAGGCCAGGGGGCTTGAGACCCAGTACTTC.

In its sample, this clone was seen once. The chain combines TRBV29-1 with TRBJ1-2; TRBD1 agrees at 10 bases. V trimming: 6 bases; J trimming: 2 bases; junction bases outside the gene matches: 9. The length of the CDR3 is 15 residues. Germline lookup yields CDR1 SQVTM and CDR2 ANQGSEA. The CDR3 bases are TGCAGCGTCTCCGGTGGGGACAGGGGAAACTATGGCTACACCTTC. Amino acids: CSVSGGDRGNYGYTF.

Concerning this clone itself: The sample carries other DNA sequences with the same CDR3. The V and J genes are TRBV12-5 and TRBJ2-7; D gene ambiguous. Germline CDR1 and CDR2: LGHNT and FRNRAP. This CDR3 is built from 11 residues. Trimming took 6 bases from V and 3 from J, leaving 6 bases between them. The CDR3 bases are TGTGCTAGTGGCCCCTACTACGAGCAGTACTTC. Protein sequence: CASGPYYEQYF.

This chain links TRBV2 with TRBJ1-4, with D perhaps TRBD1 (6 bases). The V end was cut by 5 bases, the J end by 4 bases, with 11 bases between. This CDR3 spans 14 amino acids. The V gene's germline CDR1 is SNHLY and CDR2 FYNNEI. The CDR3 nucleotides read TGTGCCAGCAGTAAAGGACAGCTTAATGAAAAACTGTTTTTT. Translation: CASSKGQLNEKLFF.